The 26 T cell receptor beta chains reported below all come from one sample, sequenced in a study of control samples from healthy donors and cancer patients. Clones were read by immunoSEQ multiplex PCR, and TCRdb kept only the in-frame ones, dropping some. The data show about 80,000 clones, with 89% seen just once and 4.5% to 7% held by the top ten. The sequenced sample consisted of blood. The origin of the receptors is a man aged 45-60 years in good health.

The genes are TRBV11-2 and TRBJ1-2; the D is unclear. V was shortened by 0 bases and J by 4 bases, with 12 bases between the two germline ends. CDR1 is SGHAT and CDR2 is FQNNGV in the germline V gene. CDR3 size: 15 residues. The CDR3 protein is CASSLDRTAFYGYTF. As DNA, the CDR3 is TGTGCCAGCAGCTTAGATCGCACGGCATTCTATGGCTACACCTTC.

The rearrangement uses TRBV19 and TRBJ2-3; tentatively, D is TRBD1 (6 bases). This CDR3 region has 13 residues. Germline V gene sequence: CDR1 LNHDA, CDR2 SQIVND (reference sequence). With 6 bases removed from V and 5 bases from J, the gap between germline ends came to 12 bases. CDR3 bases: TGTGCCAGTAGAGGCAGGGGCGAAGATACGCAGTATTTT. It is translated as CASRGRGEDTQYF.

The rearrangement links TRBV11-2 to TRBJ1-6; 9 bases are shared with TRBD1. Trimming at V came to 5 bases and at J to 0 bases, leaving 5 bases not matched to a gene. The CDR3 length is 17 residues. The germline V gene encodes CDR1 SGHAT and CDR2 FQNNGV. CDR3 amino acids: CASSNGQGTSYNSPLHF. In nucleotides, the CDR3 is TGTGCCAGCAGCAATGGACAGGGGACCTCCTATAATTCACCCCTCCACTTT.

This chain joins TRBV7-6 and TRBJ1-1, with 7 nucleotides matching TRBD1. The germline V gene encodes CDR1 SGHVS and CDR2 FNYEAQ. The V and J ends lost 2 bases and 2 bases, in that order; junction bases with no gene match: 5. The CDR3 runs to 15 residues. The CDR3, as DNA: TGTGCCAGCAGCTTATATCAGGGGGGAAACACTGAAGCTTTCTTT. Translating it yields CASSLYQGGNTEAFF.

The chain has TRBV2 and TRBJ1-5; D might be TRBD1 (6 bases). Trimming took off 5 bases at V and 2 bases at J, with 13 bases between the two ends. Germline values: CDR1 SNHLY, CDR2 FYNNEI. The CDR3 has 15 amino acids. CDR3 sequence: CASSQQGTGNQPQHF. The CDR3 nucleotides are TGTGCCAGCAGTCAACAGGGAACTGGCAATCAGCCCCAGCATTTT.

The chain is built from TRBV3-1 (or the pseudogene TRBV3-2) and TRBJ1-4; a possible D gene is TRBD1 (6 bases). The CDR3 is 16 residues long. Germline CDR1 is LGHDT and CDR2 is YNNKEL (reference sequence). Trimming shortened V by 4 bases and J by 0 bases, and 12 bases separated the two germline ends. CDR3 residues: CASSRGQTTTNEKLFF. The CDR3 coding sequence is TGTGCCAGCAGCCGTGGACAGACTACAACTAATGAAAAACTGTTTTTT.

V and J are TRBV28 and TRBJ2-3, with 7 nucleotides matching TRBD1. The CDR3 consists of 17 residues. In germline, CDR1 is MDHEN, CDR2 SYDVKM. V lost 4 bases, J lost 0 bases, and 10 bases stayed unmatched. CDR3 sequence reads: CASSSLGGQPSTDTQYF. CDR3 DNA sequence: TGTGCCAGCAGTTCCCTTGGGGGACAGCCTAGCACAGATACGCAGTATTTT.

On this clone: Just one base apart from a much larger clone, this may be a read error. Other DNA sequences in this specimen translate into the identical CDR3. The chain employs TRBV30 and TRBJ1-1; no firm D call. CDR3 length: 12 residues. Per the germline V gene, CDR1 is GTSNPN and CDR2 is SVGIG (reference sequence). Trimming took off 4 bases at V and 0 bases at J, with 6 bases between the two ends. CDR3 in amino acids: CAWTGMNTEAFF. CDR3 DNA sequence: TGTGCCTGGACAGGCATGAACACTGAAGCTTTCTTT.

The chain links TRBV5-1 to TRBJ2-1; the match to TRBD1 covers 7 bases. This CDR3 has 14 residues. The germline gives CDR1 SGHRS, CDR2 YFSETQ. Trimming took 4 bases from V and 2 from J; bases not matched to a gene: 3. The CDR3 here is CASSPGQTYNEQFF. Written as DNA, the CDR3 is TGCGCCAGCAGCCCGGGACAGACCTACAATGAGCAGTTCTTC.

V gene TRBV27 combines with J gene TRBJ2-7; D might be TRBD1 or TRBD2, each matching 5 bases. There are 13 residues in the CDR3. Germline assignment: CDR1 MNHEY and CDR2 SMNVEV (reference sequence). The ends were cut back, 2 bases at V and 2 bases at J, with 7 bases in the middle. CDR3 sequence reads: CASSLQGAYEQYF. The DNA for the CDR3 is TGTGCCAGCAGTTTACAGGGAGCCTACGAGCAGTACTTC.

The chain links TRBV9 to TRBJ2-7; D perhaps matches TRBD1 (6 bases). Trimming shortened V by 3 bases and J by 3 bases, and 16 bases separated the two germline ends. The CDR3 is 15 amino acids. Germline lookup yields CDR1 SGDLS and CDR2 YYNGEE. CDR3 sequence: CASSAVPDSYYEQYF. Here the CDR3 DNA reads TGTGCCAGCAGCGCAGTCCCGGACAGTTACTACGAGCAGTACTTC.

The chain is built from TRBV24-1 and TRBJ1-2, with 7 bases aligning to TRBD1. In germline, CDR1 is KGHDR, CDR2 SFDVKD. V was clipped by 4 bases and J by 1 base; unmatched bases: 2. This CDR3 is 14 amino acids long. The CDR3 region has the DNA TGTGCCACCAGTGAGGACAGGCTTAACTATGGCTACACCTTC. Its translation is CATSEDRLNYGYTF.

In DNA form, the CDR3 reads TGTGCCAGCAGTACTTATTACTCCCGACAGGGGGGTTCCTACAATGAGCAGTTCTTC. Translation: CASSTYYSRQGGSYNEQFF. The chain joins TRBV27 to TRBJ2-1; 9 positions agree with TRBD1. V shed 5 bases, J shed 1 base, and the junction held 15 bases outside the gene matches. The CDR3 has 19 amino acids. CDR1 is MNHEY, CDR2 SMNVEV, per germline (reference sequence).

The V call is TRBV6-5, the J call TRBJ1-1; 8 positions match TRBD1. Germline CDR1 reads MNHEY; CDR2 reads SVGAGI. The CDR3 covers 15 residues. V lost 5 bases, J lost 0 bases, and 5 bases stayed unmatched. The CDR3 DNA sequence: TGTGCCAGCAGTCCGTGGACAGGGATGAACACTGAAGCTTTCTTT. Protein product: CASSPWTGMNTEAFF.

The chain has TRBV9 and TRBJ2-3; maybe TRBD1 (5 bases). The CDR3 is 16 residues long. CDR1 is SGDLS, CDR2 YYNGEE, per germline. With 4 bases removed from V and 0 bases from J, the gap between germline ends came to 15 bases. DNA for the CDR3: TGTGCCAGCAGCCCAGGGTTATCCTCTAGCACAGATACGCAGTATTTT. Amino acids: CASSPGLSSSTDTQYF.

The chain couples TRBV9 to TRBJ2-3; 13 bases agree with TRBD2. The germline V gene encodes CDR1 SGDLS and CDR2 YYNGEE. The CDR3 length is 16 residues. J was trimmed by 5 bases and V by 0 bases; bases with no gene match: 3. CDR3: CASSVGWTSGGDTQYF. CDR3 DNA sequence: TGTGCCAGCAGCGTAGGATGGACTAGCGGGGGAGATACGCAGTATTTT.

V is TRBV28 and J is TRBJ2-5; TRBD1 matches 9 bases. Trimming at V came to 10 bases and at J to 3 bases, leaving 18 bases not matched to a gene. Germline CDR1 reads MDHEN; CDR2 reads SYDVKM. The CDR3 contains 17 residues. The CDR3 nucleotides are TGTGCCACCTCGTTAACAGAGGGACAGGGTTTCAAAGAGACCCAGTACTTC. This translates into CATSLTEGQGFKETQYF.

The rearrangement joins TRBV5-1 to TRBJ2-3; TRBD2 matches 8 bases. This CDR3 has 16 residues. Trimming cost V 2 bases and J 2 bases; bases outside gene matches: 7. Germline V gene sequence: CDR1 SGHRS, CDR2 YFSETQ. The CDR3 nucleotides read TGCGCCAGCAGCTTAAGTGCGGGGGGACTCACAGATACGCAGTATTTT. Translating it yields CASSLSAGGLTDTQYF. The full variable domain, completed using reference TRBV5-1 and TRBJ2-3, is KAGVTQTPRYLIKTRGQQVTLSCSPISGHRSVSWYQQTPGQGLQFLFEYFSETQRNKGNFPGRFSGRQFSNSRSEMNVSTLELGDSALYLCASSLSAGGLTDTQYFGPGTRLTVL.

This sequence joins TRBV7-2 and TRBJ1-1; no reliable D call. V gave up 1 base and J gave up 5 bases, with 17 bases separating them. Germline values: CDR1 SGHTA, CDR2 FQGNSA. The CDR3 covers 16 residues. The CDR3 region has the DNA TGTGCCAGCAGCTTAGGGTATTTCGGATCCGGGACTGAAGCTTTCTTT. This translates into CASSLGYFGSGTEAFF.

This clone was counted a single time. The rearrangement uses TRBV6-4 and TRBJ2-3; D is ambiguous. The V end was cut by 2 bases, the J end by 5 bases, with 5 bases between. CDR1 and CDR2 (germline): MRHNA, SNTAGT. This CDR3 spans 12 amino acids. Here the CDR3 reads CASSDGRDTQYF. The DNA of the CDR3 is TGTGCCAGCAGTGACGGGCGAGATACGCAGTATTTT.

CDR3 sequence: CASSPRTGLSDTQYF. In DNA, the CDR3 is TGTGCCAGCAGCCCTAGGACAGGGTTGTCGGATACGCAGTATTTT. The rearrangement joins TRBV7-3 to TRBJ2-3; 8 bases line up with TRBD1. Trimming cost V 5 bases and J 6 bases; bases outside gene matches: 10. The CDR3 length is 15 residues. The germline CDR1 and CDR2 sequences are SGHTA and FQGTGA.

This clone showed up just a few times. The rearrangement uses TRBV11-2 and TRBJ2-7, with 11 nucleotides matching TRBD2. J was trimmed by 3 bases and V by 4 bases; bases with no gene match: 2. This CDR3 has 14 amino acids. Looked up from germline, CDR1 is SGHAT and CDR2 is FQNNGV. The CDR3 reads CASSSTSGGYEQYF. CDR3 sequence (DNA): TGTGCCAGCAGCTCAACTAGCGGGGGCTACGAGCAGTACTTC.

In DNA, the CDR3 is TGTGCCAGCAGCGCCCAAGGGGGTAACAATGAGCAGTTCTTC. As protein: CASSAQGGNNEQFF. The gene calls are TRBV9 and TRBJ2-1, with D possibly TRBD1 on 6 matching bases. The CDR3 contains 14 residues. Looked up from germline, CDR1 is SGDLS and CDR2 is YYNGEE. V dropped 3 bases and J dropped 5 bases, with 12 bases sitting between them.

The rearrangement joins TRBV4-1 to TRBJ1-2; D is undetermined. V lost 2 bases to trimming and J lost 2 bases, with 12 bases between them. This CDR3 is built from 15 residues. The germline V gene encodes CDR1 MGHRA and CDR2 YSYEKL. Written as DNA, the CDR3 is TGCGCCAGCAGCCAATCCTTGACACCCAACTATGGCTACACCTTC. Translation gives CASSQSLTPNYGYTF.

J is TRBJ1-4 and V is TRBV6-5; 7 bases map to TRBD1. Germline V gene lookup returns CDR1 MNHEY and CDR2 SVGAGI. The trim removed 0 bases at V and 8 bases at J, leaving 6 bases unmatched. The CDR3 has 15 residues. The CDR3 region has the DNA TGTGCCAGCAGTTACTCTTCAGGGGGTCGGGAAAAACTGTTTTTT. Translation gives CASSYSSGGREKLFF.

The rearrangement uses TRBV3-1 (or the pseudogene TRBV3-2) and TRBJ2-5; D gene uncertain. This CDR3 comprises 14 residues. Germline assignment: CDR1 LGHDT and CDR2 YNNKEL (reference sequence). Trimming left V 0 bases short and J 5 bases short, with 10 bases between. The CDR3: CASSQEWQHETQYF. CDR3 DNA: TGTGCCAGCAGCCAAGAATGGCAGCATGAGACCCAGTACTTC.